This T cell receptor beta chain is drawn from a study of T cell responses to AZD1222 COVID-19 vaccine. Broader study findings: Baseline seropositivity characterized only six AZD1222 recipients. In a largely white British group with more females than males, clonal diversity was possibly underestimated. Dominant CD4 TCR responses targeted spike regions 160-218 and 743-854. Reports say nearly half of spike-specific TCRs go after unmutated variant regions.

TCRdb's copy holds only in-frame clones and misses some; the assay was immunoSEQ multiplex PCR. The table has 100,000 to 150,000 clones, 70% to 90% seen once. The V end was cut by 10 bases, the J end by 2 bases, with 7 bases between. Germline CDR1 ENHRY, CDR2 SYGVKD. The CDR3 is 11 amino acids. A remark on this clone: No antigen is known for it.

This sequence originates from an adult in good health. Here the sequenced sample was peripheral blood, taken on day 0 of AZD1222 vaccination. This sequence joins TRBV10-3 and TRBJ2-3; D remains unclear. CDR3 loop: CASAVTDTQYF. The CDR3 bases are TGTGCCAGCGCGGTCACAGATACGCAGTATTTT.